The text below deals with one T cell receptor (beta chain). Antigen: not known. The data were obtained in a study of CXCR3-negative and CXCR3-positive naive CD8 T cells. Libraries of TRB cDNA were made by 5' RACE and carried UMIs. Using the 5' RACE reads, TCRdb records one entry per CDR3 protein without DNA. Its clone listing holds around 92,000 distinct CDR3 sequences. Whole-study results and caveats: Because surface CD5 did not distinguish the naive subsets, TCR strength was inferred from TRB CDR3 properties.

The length of the CDR3 is 15 residues. Germline CDR1 LGHNA, CDR2 YSLEER. The TCR sequence derives from a human donor in good health. Some clones in this sample may be carry-over from other donors' samples. The V gene is TRBV4-3, the J gene TRBJ1-4; without DNA, the TCRdb call of TRBD1 cannot be checked. Sequencing used naive CXCR3- CD8+ T cells from blood. Subset specified: CD45RO-CCR7+CD27+CD95- naive CD8+ T cells lacking CXCR3 (TNR3-). The CDR3: CASSQDRGLGEKLFF.